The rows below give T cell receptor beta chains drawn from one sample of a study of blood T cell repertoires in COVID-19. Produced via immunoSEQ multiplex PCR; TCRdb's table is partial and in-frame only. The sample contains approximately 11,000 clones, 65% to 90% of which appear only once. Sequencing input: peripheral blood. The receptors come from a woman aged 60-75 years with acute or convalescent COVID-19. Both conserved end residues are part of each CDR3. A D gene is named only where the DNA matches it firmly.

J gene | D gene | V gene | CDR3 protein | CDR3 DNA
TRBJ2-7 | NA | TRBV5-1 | CASGKGAAYEQYF | TGCGCCAGCGGGAAAGGGGCGGCCTACGAGCAGTACTTC
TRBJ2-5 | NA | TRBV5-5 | CASSFWAGQETQYF | TGTGCCAGCAGCTTCTGGGCAGGTCAAGAGACCCAGTACTTC
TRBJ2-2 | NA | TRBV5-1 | CASSVDSPTGELFF | TGCGCCAGCAGCGTCGACAGCCCCACCGGGGAGCTGTTTTTT
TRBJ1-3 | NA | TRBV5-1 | CASSLVGYGNTIYF | TGCGCCAGCAGCTTGGTCGGGTACGGAAACACCATATATTTT
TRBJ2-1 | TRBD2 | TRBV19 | CASSIKFNLFGTSGGIEQFF | TGTGCCAGTAGTATTAAATTTAATCTTTTCGGGACTAGCGGGGGCATTGAGCAGTTCTTC
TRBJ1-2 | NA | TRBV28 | CASSQTNRGPGGYGYTF | TGTGCCAGCAGTCAAACTAACCGGGGCCCCGGGGGCTATGGCTACACCTTC
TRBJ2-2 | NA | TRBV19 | CASSIMEGTGELFF | TGTGCCAGTAGTATAATGGAGGGTACCGGGGAGCTGTTTTTT
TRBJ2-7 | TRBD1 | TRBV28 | CASSSPGQSYEQYF | TGTGCCAGCAGTTCTCCGGGACAGTCCTACGAGCAGTACTTC
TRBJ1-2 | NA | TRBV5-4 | CASSLQGSGGYTF | TGTGCCAGCAGCTTGCAAGGGAGCGGTGGCTACACCTTC
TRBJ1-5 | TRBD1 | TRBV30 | CAWRVTGLGGQPQHF | TGTGCCTGGAGGGTGACAGGGCTGGGGGGTCAGCCCCAGCATTTT
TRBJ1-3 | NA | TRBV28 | CASRASGNTIYF | TGTGCCAGCAGGGCCTCTGGAAACACCATATATTTT